Listed here are 5 T cell receptor beta chains from one sample, sequenced in a study of blood T cell repertoires in COVID-19. Produced via immunoSEQ multiplex PCR; TCRdb's table is partial and in-frame only. The table includes about 140,000 clones, about 81% detected once. Sequencing was done on a sample of peripheral blood. The receptors stem from a woman older than 75 with acute or convalescent COVID-19.

This clone was detected only a few times. The J gene is TRBJ1-1, the V gene TRBV12-3 or TRBV12-4, with D perhaps matching TRBD1 (6 bases). The CDR3 covers 13 residues. The ends were cut back, 6 bases at V and 6 bases at J, with 14 bases in the middle. CDR3 loop: CASRITGIAEAFF. In nucleotides, the CDR3 is TGTGCCAGCAGAATTACAGGGATCGCTGAAGCTTTCTTT.

This clone appeared a few times. The rearrangement uses TRBV29-1 and TRBJ2-3; 8 nucleotides align to TRBD2. The CDR3 extends over 15 amino acids. The germline V gene encodes CDR1 SQVTM and CDR2 ANQGSEA. With V trimmed by 2 bases and J by 3 bases, 7 bases remained unmatched. The CDR3 nucleotides read TGCAGCGTTGAACCCCAGCGGGAGTGGACAGATACGCAGTATTTT. Encoded protein: CSVEPQREWTDTQYF.

The chain recombines TRBV7-8 with TRBJ2-2; possibly TRBD2 for D (7 bases). Trimming removed 4 bases from V and 3 bases from J, with 18 bases in between. The CDR3 is made up of 17 amino acids. CDR1 is SGHVS and CDR2 is FQNEAQ in the germline V gene. The CDR3 region has the DNA TGTGCCAGCAGCTCGACTAGCTCGCGGGGGCACACCGGGGAGCTGTTTTTT. It yields the protein CASSSTSSRGHTGELFF.

The chain couples TRBV6-6 to TRBJ1-1; possible D gene TRBD1, 5 bases. Trimming removed 8 bases at V and 1 base at J, with 17 bases between. Germline V gene lookup returns CDR1 MNHNY and CDR2 SVGAGI (reference sequence). This CDR3 has 15 amino acids. The CDR3 DNA reads as TGTGCCAGCTCCAGGGCGGCGGGGGAGAACACTGAAGCTTTCTTT. Translating it yields CASSRAAGENTEAFF.

CDR3 nucleotide sequence: TGCGCCAGCAGCCGGACAGGGTACGATGAGCAGTTCTTC. It is translated as CASSRTGYDEQFF. V usage is TRBV10-1 and J usage is TRBJ2-1, with 8 positions matching TRBD1. The germline gives CDR1 WNHNN, CDR2 SYGVQD (reference sequence). The CDR3 contains 13 residues. V shed 6 bases and J 8 bases; nucleotides not matched to a gene: 6.